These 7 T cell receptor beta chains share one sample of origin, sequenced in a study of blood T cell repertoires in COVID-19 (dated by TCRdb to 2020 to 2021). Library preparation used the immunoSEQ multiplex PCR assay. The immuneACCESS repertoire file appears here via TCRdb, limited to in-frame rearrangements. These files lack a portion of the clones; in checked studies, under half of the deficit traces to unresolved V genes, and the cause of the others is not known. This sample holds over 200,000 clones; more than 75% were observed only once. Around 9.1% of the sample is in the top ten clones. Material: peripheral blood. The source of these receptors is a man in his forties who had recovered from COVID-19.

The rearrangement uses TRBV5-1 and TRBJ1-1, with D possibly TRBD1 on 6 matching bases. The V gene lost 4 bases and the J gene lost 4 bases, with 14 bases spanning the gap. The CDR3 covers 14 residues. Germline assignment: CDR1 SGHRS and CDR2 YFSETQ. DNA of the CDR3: TGCGCCAGCAGCCCCGCCGGACAGTTCACTGAAGCTTTCTTT. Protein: CASSPAGQFTEAFF.

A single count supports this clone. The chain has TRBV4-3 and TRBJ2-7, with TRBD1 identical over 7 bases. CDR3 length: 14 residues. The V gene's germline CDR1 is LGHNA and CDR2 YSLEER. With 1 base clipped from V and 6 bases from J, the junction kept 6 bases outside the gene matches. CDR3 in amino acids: CASSQGGTDGEQYF. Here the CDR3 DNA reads TGCGCCAGCAGCCAAGGGGGGACAGATGGCGAGCAGTACTTC.

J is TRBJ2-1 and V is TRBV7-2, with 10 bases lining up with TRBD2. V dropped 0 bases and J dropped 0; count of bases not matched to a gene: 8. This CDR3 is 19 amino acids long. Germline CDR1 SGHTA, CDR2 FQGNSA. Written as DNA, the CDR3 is TGTGCCAGCAGCTTAGCCCCTAGCGGGGGCAGAAACTCCTACAATGAGCAGTTCTTC. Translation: CASSLAPSGGRNSYNEQFF.

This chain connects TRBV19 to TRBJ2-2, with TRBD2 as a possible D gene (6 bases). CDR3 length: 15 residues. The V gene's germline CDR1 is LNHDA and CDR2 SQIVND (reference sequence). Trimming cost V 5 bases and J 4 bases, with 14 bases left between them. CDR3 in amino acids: CASSRGISSTGELFF. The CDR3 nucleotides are TGTGCCAGTAGTCGGGGGATTAGTAGCACCGGGGAGCTGTTTTTT. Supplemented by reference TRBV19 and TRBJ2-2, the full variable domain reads DGGITQSPKYLFRKEGQNVTLSCEQNLNHDAMYWYRQDPGQGLRLIYYSQIVNDFQKGDIAEGYSVSREKKESFPLTVTSAQKNPTAFYLCASSRGISSTGELFFGEGSRLTVL.

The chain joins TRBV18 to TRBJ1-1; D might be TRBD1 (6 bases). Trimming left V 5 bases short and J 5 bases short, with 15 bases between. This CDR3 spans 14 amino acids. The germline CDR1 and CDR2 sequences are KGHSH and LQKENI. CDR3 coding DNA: TGTGCCAGCTCATTCAGGGGAGTCGGGACTGAAGCTTTCTTT. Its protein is CASSFRGVGTEAFF. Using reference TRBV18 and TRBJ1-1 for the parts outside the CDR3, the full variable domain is NAGVMQNPRHLVRRRGQEARLRCSPMKGHSHVYWYRQLPEEGLKFMVYLQKENIIDESGMPKERFSAEFPKEGPSILRIQQVVRGDSAAYFCASSFRGVGTEAFFGQGTRLTVV.

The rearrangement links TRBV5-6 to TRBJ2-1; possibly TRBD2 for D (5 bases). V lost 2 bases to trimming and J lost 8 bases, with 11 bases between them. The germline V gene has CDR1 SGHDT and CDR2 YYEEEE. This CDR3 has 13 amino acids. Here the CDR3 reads CASSFTSSHEQFF. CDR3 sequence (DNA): TGTGCCAGCAGCTTCACTAGTTCCCATGAGCAGTTCTTC. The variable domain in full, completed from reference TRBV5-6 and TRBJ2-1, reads DAGVTQSPTHLIKTRGQQVTLRCSPKSGHDTVSWYQQALGQGPQFIFQYYEEEERQRGNFPDRFSGHQFPNYSSELNVNALLLGDSALYLCASSFTSSHEQFFGPGTRLTVL.

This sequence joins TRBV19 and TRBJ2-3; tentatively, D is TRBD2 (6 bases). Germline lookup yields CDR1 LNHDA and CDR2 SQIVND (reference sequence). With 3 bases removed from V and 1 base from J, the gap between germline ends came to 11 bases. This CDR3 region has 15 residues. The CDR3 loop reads CASSIVREGTDTQYF. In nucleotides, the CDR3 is TGTGCCAGTAGTATTGTGAGGGAGGGCACAGATACGCAGTATTTT.